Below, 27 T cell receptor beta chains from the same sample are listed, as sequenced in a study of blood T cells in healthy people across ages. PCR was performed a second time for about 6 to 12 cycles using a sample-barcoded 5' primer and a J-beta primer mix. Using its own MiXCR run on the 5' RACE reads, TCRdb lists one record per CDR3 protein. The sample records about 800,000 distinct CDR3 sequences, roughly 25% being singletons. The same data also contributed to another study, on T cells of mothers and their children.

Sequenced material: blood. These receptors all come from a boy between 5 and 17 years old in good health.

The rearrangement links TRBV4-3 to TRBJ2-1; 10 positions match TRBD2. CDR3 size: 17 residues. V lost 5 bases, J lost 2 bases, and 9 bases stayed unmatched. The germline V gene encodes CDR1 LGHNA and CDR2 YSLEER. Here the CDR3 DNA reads TGCGCCAGCAGCGACACGCTAGCGGGGGCGGCCTACAATGAGCAGTTCTTC. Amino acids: CASSDTLAGAAYNEQFF.

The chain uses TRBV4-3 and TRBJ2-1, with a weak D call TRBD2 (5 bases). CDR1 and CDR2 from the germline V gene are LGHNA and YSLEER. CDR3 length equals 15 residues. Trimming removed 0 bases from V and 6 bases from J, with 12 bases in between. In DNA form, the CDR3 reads TGCGCCAGCAGCCAAGATGGATGGGAGTGCAATGAGCAGTTCTTC. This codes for CASSQDGWECNEQFF.

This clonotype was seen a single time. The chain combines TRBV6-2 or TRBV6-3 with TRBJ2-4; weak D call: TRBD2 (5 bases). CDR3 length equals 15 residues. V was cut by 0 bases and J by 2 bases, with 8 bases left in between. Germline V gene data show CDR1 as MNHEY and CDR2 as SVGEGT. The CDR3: CASSYSGVPKNIQYF. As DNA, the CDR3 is TGTGCCAGCAGTTACTCGGGAGTCCCCAAAAACATTCAGTACTTC.

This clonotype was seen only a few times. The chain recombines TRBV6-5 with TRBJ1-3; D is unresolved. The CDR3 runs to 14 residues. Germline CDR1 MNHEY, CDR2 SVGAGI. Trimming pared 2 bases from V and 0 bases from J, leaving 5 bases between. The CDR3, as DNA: TGTGCCAGCAGTTACCGGTTCTCTGGAAACACCATATATTTT. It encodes CASSYRFSGNTIYF.

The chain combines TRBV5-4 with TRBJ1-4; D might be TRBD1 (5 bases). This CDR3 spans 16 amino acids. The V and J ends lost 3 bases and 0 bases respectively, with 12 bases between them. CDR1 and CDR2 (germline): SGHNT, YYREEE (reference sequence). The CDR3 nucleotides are TGTGCCAGCAGCTCCTCAGGGAATCCAACTAATGAAAAACTGTTTTTT. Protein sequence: CASSSSGNPTNEKLFF.

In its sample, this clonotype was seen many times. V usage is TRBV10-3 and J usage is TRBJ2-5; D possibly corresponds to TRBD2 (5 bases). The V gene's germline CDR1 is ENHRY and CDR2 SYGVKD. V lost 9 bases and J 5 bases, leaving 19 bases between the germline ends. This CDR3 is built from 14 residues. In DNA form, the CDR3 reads TGTGCCATTGCTGGACTCGCTAGTCGGGAGACCCAGTACTTC. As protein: CAIAGLASRETQYF.

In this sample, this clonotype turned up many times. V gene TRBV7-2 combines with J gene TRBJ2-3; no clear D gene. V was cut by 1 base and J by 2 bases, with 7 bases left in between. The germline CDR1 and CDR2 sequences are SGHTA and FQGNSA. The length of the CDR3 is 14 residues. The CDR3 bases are TGTGCCAGCAGCTTAGGACATTCCACAGATACGCAGTATTTT. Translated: CASSLGHSTDTQYF.

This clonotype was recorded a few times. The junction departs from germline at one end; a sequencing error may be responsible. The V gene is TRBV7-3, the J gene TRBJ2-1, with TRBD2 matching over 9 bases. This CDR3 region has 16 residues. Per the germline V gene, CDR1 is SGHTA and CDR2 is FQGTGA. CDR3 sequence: CASSLYPSGVYNERFF. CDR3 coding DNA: TGTGCCAGCAGCTTATACCCTAGCGGGGTCTACAATGAGCGGTTCTTC.

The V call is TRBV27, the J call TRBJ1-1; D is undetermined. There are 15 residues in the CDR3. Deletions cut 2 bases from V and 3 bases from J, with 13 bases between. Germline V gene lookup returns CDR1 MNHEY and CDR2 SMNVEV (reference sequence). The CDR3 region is CASSLEGRRHTEAFF. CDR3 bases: TGTGCCAGCAGTTTAGAAGGGAGACGGCACACTGAAGCTTTCTTT.

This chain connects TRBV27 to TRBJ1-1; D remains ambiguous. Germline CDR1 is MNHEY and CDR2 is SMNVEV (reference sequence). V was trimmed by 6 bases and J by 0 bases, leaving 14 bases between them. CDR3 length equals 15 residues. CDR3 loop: CASSPLTGMNTEAFF. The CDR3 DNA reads TGTGCCAGCAGCCCTCTAACGGGCATGAACACTGAAGCTTTCTTT.

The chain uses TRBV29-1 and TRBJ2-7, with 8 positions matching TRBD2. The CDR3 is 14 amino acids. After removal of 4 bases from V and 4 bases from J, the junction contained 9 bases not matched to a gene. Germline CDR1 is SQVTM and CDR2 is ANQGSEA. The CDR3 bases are TGCAGCGTTGTCGGGCAAGCGGGAGTATACGAGCAGTACTTC. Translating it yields CSVVGQAGVYEQYF.

The CDR3 sequence is CASSAPPGQGAEETQYF. For the CDR3, the DNA is TGTGCCAGCAGTGCGCCGCCGGGACAGGGGGCGGAGGAAACCCAGTACTTC. This chain connects TRBV12-3 or TRBV12-4 to TRBJ2-5, with 12 bases fitting TRBD1. The ends lost 5 bases at V and 8 bases at J; junction bases unmatched: 15. The CDR3 is made up of 17 amino acids.

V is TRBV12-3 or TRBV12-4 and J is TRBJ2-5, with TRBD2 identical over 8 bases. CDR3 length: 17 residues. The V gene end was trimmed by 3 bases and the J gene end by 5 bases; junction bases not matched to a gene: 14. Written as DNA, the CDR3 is TGTGCCAGCAGTTTCGGCCGATCAGCGGGAGTTCGGGAGACCCAGTACTTC. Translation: CASSFGRSAGVRETQYF.

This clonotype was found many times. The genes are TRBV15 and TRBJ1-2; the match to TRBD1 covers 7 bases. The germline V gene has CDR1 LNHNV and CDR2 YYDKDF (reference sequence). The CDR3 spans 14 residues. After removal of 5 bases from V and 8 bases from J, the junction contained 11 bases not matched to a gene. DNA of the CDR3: TGTGCCACCAGCGGACGGGGGACAGCAAGGGGCTACACCTTC. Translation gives CATSGRGTARGYTF. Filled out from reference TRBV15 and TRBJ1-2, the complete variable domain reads DAMVIQNPRYQVTQFGKPVTLSCSQTLNHNVMYWYQQKSSQAPKLLFHYYDKDFNNEADTPDNFQSRRPNTSFCFLDIRSPGLGDTAMYLCATSGRGTARGYTFGSGTRLTVV.

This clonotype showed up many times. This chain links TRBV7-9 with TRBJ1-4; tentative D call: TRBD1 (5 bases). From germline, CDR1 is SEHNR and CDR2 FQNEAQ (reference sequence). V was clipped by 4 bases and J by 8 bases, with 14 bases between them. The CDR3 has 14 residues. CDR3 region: CASSSSGRVEKLFF. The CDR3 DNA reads TGTGCCAGCAGCTCATCGGGCAGGGTGGAAAAACTGTTTTTT.

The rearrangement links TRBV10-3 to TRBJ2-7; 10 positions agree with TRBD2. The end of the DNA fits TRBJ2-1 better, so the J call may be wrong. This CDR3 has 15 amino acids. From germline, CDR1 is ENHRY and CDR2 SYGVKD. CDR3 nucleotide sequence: TGTGCCATCAGCTCCCCTAGCGGGGGTTACAATGAGCAGTTCTTC. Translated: CAISSPSGGYNEQFF.

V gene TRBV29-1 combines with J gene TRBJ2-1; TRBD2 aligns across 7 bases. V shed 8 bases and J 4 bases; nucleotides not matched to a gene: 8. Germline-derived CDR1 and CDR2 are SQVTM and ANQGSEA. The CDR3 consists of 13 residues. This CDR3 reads CSSASGYYNEQFF. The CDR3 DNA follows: TGCAGCTCAGCTAGCGGATATTACAATGAGCAGTTCTTC.

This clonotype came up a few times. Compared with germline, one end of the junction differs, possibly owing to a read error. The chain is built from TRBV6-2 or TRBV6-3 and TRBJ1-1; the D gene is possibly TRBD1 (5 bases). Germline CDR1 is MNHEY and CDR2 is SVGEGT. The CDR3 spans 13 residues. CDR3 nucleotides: TGTGCCAGCGCCCAGGGACGAGTCACTGGAGCTTTCTTT. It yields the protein CASAQGRVTGAFF.

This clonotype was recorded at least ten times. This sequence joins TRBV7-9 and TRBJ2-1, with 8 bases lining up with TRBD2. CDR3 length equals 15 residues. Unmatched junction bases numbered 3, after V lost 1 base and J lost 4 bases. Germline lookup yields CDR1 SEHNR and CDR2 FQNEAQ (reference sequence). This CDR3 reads CASSLVSGGYNEQFF. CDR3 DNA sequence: TGTGCCAGCAGCTTAGTGTCGGGGGGGTACAATGAGCAGTTCTTC. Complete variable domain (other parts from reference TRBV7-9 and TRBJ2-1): DTGVSQNPRHKITKRGQNVTFRCDPISEHNRLYWYRQTLGQGPEFLTYFQNEAQLEKSRLLSDRFSAERPKGSFSTLEIQRTEQGDSAMYLCASSLVSGGYNEQFFGPGTRLTVL.

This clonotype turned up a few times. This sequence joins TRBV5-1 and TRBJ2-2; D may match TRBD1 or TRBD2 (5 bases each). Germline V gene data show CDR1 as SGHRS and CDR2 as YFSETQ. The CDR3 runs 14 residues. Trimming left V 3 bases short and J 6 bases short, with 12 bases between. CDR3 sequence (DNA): TGCGCCAGCAGCTGGGGGTTGAGCGCCGGGGAGCTGTTTTTT. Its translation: CASSWGLSAGELFF.

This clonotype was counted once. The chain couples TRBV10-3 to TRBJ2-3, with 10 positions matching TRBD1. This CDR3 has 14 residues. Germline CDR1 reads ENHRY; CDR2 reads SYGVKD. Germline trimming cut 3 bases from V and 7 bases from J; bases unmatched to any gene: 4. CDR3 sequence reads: CAISDDRGRNTQYF. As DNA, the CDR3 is TGTGCCATCAGTGACGACAGGGGGCGAAATACGCAGTATTTT.

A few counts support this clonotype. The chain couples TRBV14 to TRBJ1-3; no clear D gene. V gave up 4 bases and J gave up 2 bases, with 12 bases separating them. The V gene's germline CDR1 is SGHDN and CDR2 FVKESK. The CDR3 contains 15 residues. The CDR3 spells CASSPTGGAGNTIYF. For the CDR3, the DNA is TGTGCCAGCAGCCCGACCGGCGGGGCTGGAAACACCATATATTTT.

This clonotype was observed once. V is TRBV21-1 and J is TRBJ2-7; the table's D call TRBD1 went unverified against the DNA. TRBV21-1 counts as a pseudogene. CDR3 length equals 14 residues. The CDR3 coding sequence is TGTGCCAGCAGCCCCAATCCGGGACAGTACGAGCAGTACTTC. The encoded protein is CASSPNPGQYEQYF.

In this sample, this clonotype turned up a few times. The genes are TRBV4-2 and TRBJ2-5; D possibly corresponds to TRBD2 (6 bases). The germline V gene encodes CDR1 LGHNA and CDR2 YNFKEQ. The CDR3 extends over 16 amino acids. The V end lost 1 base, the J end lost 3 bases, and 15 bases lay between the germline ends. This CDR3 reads CASSQGVAVLEETQYF. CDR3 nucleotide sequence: TGTGCCAGCAGCCAAGGGGTAGCGGTCCTCGAAGAGACCCAGTACTTC.

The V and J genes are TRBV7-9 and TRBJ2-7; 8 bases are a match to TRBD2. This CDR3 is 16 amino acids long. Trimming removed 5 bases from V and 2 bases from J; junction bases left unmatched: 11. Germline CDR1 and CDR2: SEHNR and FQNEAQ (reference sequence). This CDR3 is CASSPPGLAGTYEQYF. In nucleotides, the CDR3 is TGTGCCAGCAGCCCCCCAGGTTTAGCGGGGACCTACGAGCAGTACTTC.

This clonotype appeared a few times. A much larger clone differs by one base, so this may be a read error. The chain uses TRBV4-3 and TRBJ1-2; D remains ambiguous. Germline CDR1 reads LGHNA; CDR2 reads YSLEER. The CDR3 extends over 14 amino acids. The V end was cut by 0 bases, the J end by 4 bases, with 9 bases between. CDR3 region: CASSQDRWGYGYTF. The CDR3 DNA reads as TGCGCCAGCAGCCAAGATCGGTGGGGCTATGGCTACACCTTC.

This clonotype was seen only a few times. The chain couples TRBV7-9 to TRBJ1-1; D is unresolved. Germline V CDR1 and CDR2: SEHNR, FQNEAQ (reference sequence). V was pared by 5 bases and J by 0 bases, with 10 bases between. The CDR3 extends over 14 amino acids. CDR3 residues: CASSPGGVNTEAFF. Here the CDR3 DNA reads TGTGCCAGCAGCCCAGGCGGGGTGAACACTGAAGCTTTCTTT. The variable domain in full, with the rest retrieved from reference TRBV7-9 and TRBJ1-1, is DTGVSQNPRHKITKRGQNVTFRCDPISEHNRLYWYRQTLGQGPEFLTYFQNEAQLEKSRLLSDRFSAERPKGSFSTLEIQRTEQGDSAMYLCASSPGGVNTEAFFGQGTRLTVV.